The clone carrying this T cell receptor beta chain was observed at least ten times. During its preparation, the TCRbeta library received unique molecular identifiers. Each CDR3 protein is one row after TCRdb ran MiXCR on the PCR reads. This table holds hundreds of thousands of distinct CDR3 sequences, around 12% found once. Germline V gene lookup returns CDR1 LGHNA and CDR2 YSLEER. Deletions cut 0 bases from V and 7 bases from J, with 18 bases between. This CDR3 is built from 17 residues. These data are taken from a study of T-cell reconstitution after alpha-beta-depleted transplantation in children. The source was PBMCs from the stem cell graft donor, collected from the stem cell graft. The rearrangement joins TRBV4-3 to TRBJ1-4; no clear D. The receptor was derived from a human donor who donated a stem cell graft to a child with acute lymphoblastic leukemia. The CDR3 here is CASSQDFLGRRGEKLFF. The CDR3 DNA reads TGCGCCAGCAGCCAAGATTTTCTAGGGAGGAGAGGTGAAAAACTGTTTTTT.